This T cell receptor (beta chain) was sequenced for a study of CD8 T cells in ankylosing spondylitis (dated by TCRdb to the late 2010s). Regarding the complete study: The study set out to find disease-linked TCR variants by profiling T cell receptor beta repertoires in ankylosing spondylitis patients and healthy donors. In total, the full study cohort was made up of 110 or so healthy donors and 25 to 30 ankylosing spondylitis patients. Peripheral blood was sampled, and synovial fluid was also collected from ankylosing spondylitis patients. Results and caveats for the whole study, not just this receptor: A TCR beta motif made up of several highly homologous amino acid variants appeared to be characteristic of blood from ankylosing spondylitis patients. The disease-linked clones had a CD8+ phenotype and were found at relatively low frequencies in peripheral blood. Some motif variants were previously reported in synovial fluid and blood of reactive arthritis patients, suggesting common disease-initiation mechanisms. According to the report, matched synovial fluid samples from ankylosing spondylitis patients were significantly enriched for the disease-linked clones.

Sequenced on an Illumina HiSeq 2500. Quantitative 5'-RACE with molecular barcodes was used to prepare TCR beta libraries. Concerning the study's data processing: Disease-linked TCR variants were identified with a new computational method built on a probabilistic model of VDJ rearrangement. TCRdb reanalyzed the raw reads on its own, using fastp at Q25 for trimming and MiXCR for clone calling, and kept in-frame beta chains. Each entry merges the rows of one CDR3 protein and shows their most common DNA and genes. The V and J calls were determined by TCRdb, not by the authors. In this sample the table shows 45,000 or so distinct CDR3 sequences, roughly 11% of which occur a single time. The biggest ten clones account for 1.4% of the sample. V gives up 3 bases and J gives up 6 bases, and the segment between their germline ends measures 12 bases. Taken from cysteine to phenylalanine, the CDR3 has 14 residues. Only the CDR3 part of the read is kept: 42 bases, read in frame from the first base. Looking up the germline V gene yields CDR1 KGHSH and CDR2 LQKENI.

The table lists this clonotype with a few counts. Its antigen remains unidentified. Base qualities are not recorded, but no much larger clone differs from it by a single base. Source material: blood, either unsorted or a sorted T cell fraction (not recorded which). The sequence was collected from a male donor with ankylosing spondylitis or in good health (not recorded which). Recombination connected TRBV18 to TRBJ2-1; too little of a D gene remains to name it. The CDR3 loop reads CASSPPYGVNEQFF. The sequence in DNA is TGTGCCAGCTCACCTCCCTATGGGGTCAATGAGCAGTTCTTC. Beyond the CDR3, the reference TRBV18 and TRBJ2-1 genes provide the residues; the full variable domain reads: NAGVMQNPRHLVRRRGQEARLRCSPMKGHSHVYWYRQLPEEGLKFMVYLQKENIIDESGMPKERFSAEFPKEGPSILRIQQVVRGDSAAYFCASSPPYGVNEQFFGPGTRLTVL.